A single sample is the source of the 20 T cell receptor beta chains below, sequenced in a study of cytomegalovirus exposure and HLA in healthy donors (dated by TCRdb to 2016 to 2017). Library preparation was by the immunoSEQ multiplex PCR assay. For the multiplex PCR, a mixture combining 60 forward primers for TCR Vbeta segments and 13 reverse primers for TCR Jbeta segments was used. TCRdb re-hosts the immuneACCESS table, in-frame sequences only. Its copies lack some clones; in the studies checked, an unresolved V gene accounts for under half of them, and the cause for the rest is not known. Recorded for this sample are approximately 190,000 clones; roughly 80% of them occurred a single time. The ten largest make up around 2.8% of the sample. The sample taken for sequencing was PBMCs. These receptors all stem from a woman between 50 and 59 years old in good health and CMV-seropositive.

CDR3 nucleotide sequence: TGCGCCAGCAGCCAAGATTCGGGGCGGGGAGGCTACACCTTC. It specifies CASSQDSGRGGYTF. The chain has TRBV4-1 and TRBJ1-2; D might be TRBD1 (5 bases). Germline values: CDR1 MGHRA, CDR2 YSYEKL. Trimming shortened V by 0 bases and J by 8 bases, and 13 bases separated the two germline ends. The CDR3 consists of 14 residues.

The CDR3 nucleotides are TGTGCCAGCAGTGACGTTGACAGGGTTAATTCACCCCTCCACTTT. Amino acid sequence: CASSDVDRVNSPLHF. The chain combines TRBV2 with TRBJ1-6, with TRBD1 matching 7 bases. J lost 6 bases, V lost 3 bases, and 5 bases had no gene match. The CDR3 consists of 15 residues. Germline assignment: CDR1 SNHLY and CDR2 FYNNEI. The complete variable domain, with remaining parts taken from reference TRBV2 and TRBJ1-6, reads EPEVTQTPSHQVTQMGQEVILRCVPISNHLYFYWYRQILGQKVEFLVSFYNNEISEKSEIFDDQFSVERPDGSNFTLKIRSTKLEDSAMYFCASSDVDRVNSPLHFGNGTRLTVT.

The chain links TRBV7-9 to TRBJ1-2; 10 nucleotides line up with TRBD1. Trimming took 1 base from V and 5 from J; bases not matched to a gene: 7. The length of the CDR3 is 16 residues. Per the germline V gene, CDR1 is SEHNR and CDR2 is FQNEAQ (reference sequence). CDR3 region: CASSLGRTGGAYGYTF. The CDR3, as DNA: TGTGCCAGCAGCTTAGGTCGGACAGGGGGAGCTTATGGCTACACCTTC.

The chain combines TRBV29-1 with TRBJ2-2; no definite D call. Germline V CDR1 and CDR2: SQVTM, ANQGSEA. The CDR3 is made up of 15 amino acids. V dropped 0 bases and J dropped 1 base, with 9 bases sitting between them. CDR3 nucleotide sequence: TGCAGCGTTGAAGATCGCTTCGGGAACACCGGGGAGCTGTTTTTT. It yields the protein CSVEDRFGNTGELFF.

This chain uses TRBV18 with TRBJ2-5, with D possibly TRBD1 on 6 matching bases. Germline CDR1 KGHSH, CDR2 LQKENI. CDR3 size: 17 residues. Trimming shortened V by 0 bases and J by 0 bases, and 14 bases separated the two germline ends. CDR3 sequence (DNA): TGTGCCAGCTCACCACCTGGATCAGGGGTTCACCAAGAGACCCAGTACTTC. The encoded protein is CASSPPGSGVHQETQYF.

The chain employs TRBV5-4 and TRBJ1-2; TRBD1 matches 9 bases. Looked up from germline, CDR1 is SGHNT and CDR2 is YYREEE (reference sequence). This CDR3 contains 15 residues. With V trimmed by 0 bases and J by 8 bases, 8 bases remained unmatched. The CDR3 protein is CASSLGQGVLAGYTF. DNA for the CDR3: TGTGCCAGCAGCTTGGGACAGGGGGTGCTTGCAGGCTACACCTTC. Combining the CDR3 with reference TRBV5-4 and TRBJ1-2 gives the whole variable domain ETGVTQSPTHLIKTRGQQVTLRCSSQSGHNTVSWYQQALGQGPQFIFQYYREEENGRGNFPPRFSGLQFPNYSSELNVNALELDDSALYLCASSLGQGVLAGYTFGSGTRLTVV.

This clone was counted at least ten times. The J gene is TRBJ2-6, the V gene TRBV15; D remains ambiguous. The CDR3 length is 15 residues. Trimming took off 1 base at V and 4 bases at J, with 8 bases between the two ends. The V gene's germline CDR1 is LNHNV and CDR2 YYDKDF (reference sequence). The chain's CDR3 is CATSRVPTGANVLTF. DNA of the CDR3: TGTGCCACCAGCAGAGTTCCTACCGGGGCCAACGTCCTGACTTTC.

The rearrangement joins TRBV27 to TRBJ1-2, with 7 bases aligning to TRBD1. Germline trimming cut 10 bases from V and 7 bases from J; bases unmatched to any gene: 18. The CDR3 covers 15 residues. Germline values: CDR1 MNHEY, CDR2 SMNVEV (reference sequence). The CDR3 nucleotides read TGTGCCACCCGAACTAAGGCAGACAGGGTTTCTGGCTACACCTTC. It is translated as CATRTKADRVSGYTF.

The V and J genes are TRBV2 and TRBJ2-3; 7 bases match TRBD2. The V gene's germline CDR1 is SNHLY and CDR2 FYNNEI. The CDR3 totals 16 residues. V was clipped by 6 bases and J by 5 bases; unmatched bases: 14. In nucleotides, the CDR3 is TGTGCCAGCAGGAGGGTTGGGGGATCGGGGGGAGATACGCAGTATTTT. Protein product: CASRRVGGSGGDTQYF.

The chain couples TRBV7-9 to TRBJ2-3, with D uncertain. Trimming stripped 2 bases from V and 4 bases from J, with 7 bases between. The CDR3 runs to 13 residues. Per germline, CDR1 SEHNR and CDR2 FQNEAQ (reference sequence). CDR3 coding DNA: TGTGCCAGCAGCTTATTAGAAGCAGATACGCAGTATTTT. This sequence encodes CASSLLEADTQYF.

The rearrangement uses TRBV4-1 and TRBJ1-4; TRBD1 matches at 7 bases. CDR1 and CDR2 (germline): MGHRA, YSYEKL. Trimming cost V 0 bases and J 3 bases; bases outside gene matches: 4. The CDR3 has 16 residues. CDR3 in amino acids: CASSQDPGQPNEKLFF. CDR3 nucleotides: TGCGCCAGCAGCCAAGACCCGGGACAGCCTAATGAAAAACTGTTTTTT.

V and J are TRBV6-6 and TRBJ1-2; TRBD1 matches at 7 bases. Per germline, CDR1 MNHNY and CDR2 SVGAGI (reference sequence). The CDR3 totals 15 residues. Losses at the gene ends were 2 bases for V and 3 bases for J; bases not matched to a gene: 6. This CDR3 reads CASSYDGTVDYGYTF. As DNA, the CDR3 is TGTGCCAGCAGTTACGATGGGACAGTGGACTATGGCTACACCTTC.

The chain uses TRBV6-5 and TRBJ2-7, with TRBD1 matching over 9 bases. The V and J ends lost 7 bases and 6 bases, in that order; junction bases with no gene match: 13. The germline CDR1 and CDR2 sequences are MNHEY and SVGAGI. The CDR3 totals 15 residues. This CDR3 reads CASTRDGGQGGEQYF. The CDR3 nucleotides are TGTGCCAGCACCCGAGATGGGGGACAGGGAGGCGAGCAGTACTTC.

The table lists this clone with a few counts. This chain joins TRBV5-6 and TRBJ2-7; 8 bases are a match to TRBD1. Per germline, CDR1 SGHDT and CDR2 YYEEEE. This CDR3 spans 15 amino acids. The junction had 5 bases not matched to a gene; V was cut back by 0 bases and J by 3 bases. Here the CDR3 DNA reads TGTGCCAGCAGCTTGGCCCCCGGACAGGGCTACGAGCAGTACTTC. Protein: CASSLAPGQGYEQYF.

This chain connects TRBV5-4 to TRBJ2-3; D is ambiguous. Germline V lookup: CDR1 SGHNT, CDR2 YYREEE (reference sequence). The V and J ends lost 3 bases and 1 base respectively, with 6 bases between them. This CDR3 has 13 amino acids. The CDR3 region is CASSSPGTDTQYF. The CDR3 DNA sequence: TGTGCCAGCAGCTCCCCGGGCACAGATACGCAGTATTTT.

The CDR3 DNA reads as TGTGCCAGCAGCCCTGAGAGCTCCTATAATTCACCCCTCCACTTT. Encoded protein: CASSPESSYNSPLHF. V and J are TRBV7-2 and TRBJ1-6; D is uncertain. Germline values: CDR1 SGHTA, CDR2 FQGNSA. The CDR3 consists of 15 residues. The V end lost 5 bases, the J end lost 0 bases, and 8 bases lay between the germline ends.

The genes are TRBV18 and TRBJ2-2, with a tentative D call TRBD1 (5 bases). Trimming removed 6 bases from V and 5 bases from J, with 13 bases in between. This CDR3 spans 14 amino acids. Germline values: CDR1 KGHSH, CDR2 LQKENI. The CDR3 is CASSLDRSTGELFF. The DNA of the CDR3 is TGTGCCAGCTCCCTCGACAGATCTACCGGGGAGCTGTTTTTT.

The chain links TRBV18 to TRBJ2-2; TRBD1 matches 9 bases. The germline V gene encodes CDR1 KGHSH and CDR2 LQKENI. Unmatched junction bases numbered 6, after V lost 4 bases and J lost 3 bases. This CDR3 contains 16 residues. CDR3 DNA: TGTGCCAGCTCACAATTACAGGGGGCATACACCGGGGAGCTGTTTTTT. This gives the protein CASSQLQGAYTGELFF.

CDR3 region: CASSFMGMEANYGYTF. The CDR3 coding sequence is TGTGCCAGCAGCTTTATGGGGATGGAGGCTAACTATGGCTACACCTTC. This rearrangement joins TRBV11-2 to TRBJ1-2; D gene uncertain. Trimming stripped 3 bases from V and 0 bases from J, with 14 bases between. The CDR3 extends over 16 amino acids. CDR1 and CDR2 (germline): SGHAT, FQNNGV.

This clone has just one count. V gene TRBV6-5 combines with J gene TRBJ1-2; D may be TRBD1 (5 bases). Trimming removed 0 bases at V and 7 bases at J, with 12 bases between. Germline V lookup: CDR1 MNHEY, CDR2 SVGAGI. The CDR3 covers 14 residues. CDR3 loop: CASSYSNVGGGYTF. CDR3 sequence (DNA): TGTGCCAGCAGTTACTCGAACGTCGGGGGTGGCTACACCTTC.